Given below is one TCR beta chain in context. Antigen unknown. The CDR3 is made up of 11 amino acids. Germline values: CDR1 MRHNA, CDR2 SNTAGT. J lost 7 bases, V lost 5 bases, and 1 base had no gene match. This record comes from a study of cytomegalovirus exposure and HLA in healthy donors. Looking at the study overall: A later analysis reported the roughly 120 validation repertoires used the same platform as the roughly 700 first-cohort repertoires. Study-level results: For cytomegalovirus status, the classifier reportedly gave diagnoses with high specificity and sensitivity. Researchers reported that a few CMV-associated chains were confirmed in vitro as CMV antigen-specific.

The donors were part of the validation cohort, which consisted of approximately 110 subjects and was separate from the first cohort of under 850 subjects. Assay used: immunoSEQ multiplex PCR; TCRdb lists only in-frame clones, some missing. The sample has roughly 270,000 clones; 85% to 90% are singletons. Material: PBMCs. This clonotype was sampled from a woman aged 18-29 years in good health and CMV-seronegative. V and J are TRBV6-4 and TRBJ1-2; the match to TRBD1 covers 7 bases. The CDR3 loop reads CASSNRGGYTF. Written as DNA, the CDR3 is TGTGCCAGCAGTAACAGGGGTGGCTACACCTTC.